These 9 T cell receptor beta chains were all obtained from the same sample, sequenced in a study of T cell changes during pregnancy in multiple sclerosis (dated by TCRdb to the late 2010s). Library prep was done by the immunoSEQ multiplex PCR assay. The source is immuneACCESS, and TCRdb retained only in-frame sequences with V and J called. Part of the clones is not carried over; for the studies checked, unresolved V genes explain less than half of this, and the remainder is unexplained. In all, the sample holds roughly 87,000 clones, and around 90% of those were seen once. The biggest ten clones account for roughly 3.5% of the sample. This specimen was PBMCs, taken in the first trimester of pregnancy. The receptors were sampled from a female donor in good health, serving as a control in a pregnancy study. Some clones in this sample may be carry-over from other donors' samples.

This rearrangement joins TRBV5-4 to TRBJ2-2, with TRBD2 identical over 14 bases. V trimming: 5 bases; J trimming: 6 bases; junction bases outside the gene matches: 15. Germline V gene lookup returns CDR1 SGHNT and CDR2 YYREEE (reference sequence). This CDR3 has 19 amino acids. The CDR3, as DNA: TGTGCCAGCAGTCCAACGACTAGCGGGAGGGCCCGTGAGGCCGGGGAGCTGTTTTTT. Protein sequence: CASSPTTSGRAREAGELFF.

The chain carries TRBV5-1 and TRBJ2-5; 9 bases are a match to TRBD2. Germline values: CDR1 SGHRS, CDR2 YFSETQ. Germline trimming cut 3 bases from V and 4 bases from J; bases unmatched to any gene: 10. The CDR3 has 16 residues. CDR3 sequence (DNA): TGCGCCAGCAGCTCACTAGCGGGTGGCGTCACAGAGACCCAGTACTTC. Amino acid sequence: CASSSLAGGVTETQYF. Together with reference TRBV5-1 and TRBJ2-5, the CDR3 gives the full variable domain: KAGVTQTPRYLIKTRGQQVTLSCSPISGHRSVSWYQQTPGQGLQFLFEYFSETQRNKGNFPGRFSGRQFSNSRSEMNVSTLELGDSALYLCASSSLAGGVTETQYFGPGTRLLVL.

The chain recombines TRBV15 with TRBJ1-1; D might be TRBD1 (5 bases). The CDR3 covers 13 residues. Trimming took 6 bases from V and 0 from J, leaving 8 bases between them. Germline CDR1 LNHNV, CDR2 YYDKDF (reference sequence). The CDR3 sequence is CATRGVMNTEAFF. The CDR3 DNA reads as TGTGCCACCAGAGGGGTCATGAACACTGAAGCTTTCTTT. The whole variable domain, remainder taken from reference TRBV15 and TRBJ1-1, is DAMVIQNPRYQVTQFGKPVTLSCSQTLNHNVMYWYQQKSSQAPKLLFHYYDKDFNNEADTPDNFQSRRPNTSFCFLDIRSPGLGDTAMYLCATRGVMNTEAFFGQGTRLTVV.

The V and J genes are TRBV11-2 and TRBJ2-1; 10 bases line up with TRBD1. The V and J ends lost 5 bases and 4 bases, in that order; junction bases with no gene match: 5. Germline CDR1 and CDR2: SGHAT and FQNNGV. This CDR3 is 15 amino acids long. CDR3 residues: CASSLGQGSYNEQFF. CDR3 nucleotide sequence: TGTGCCAGCAGCCTGGGACAGGGGTCTTACAATGAGCAGTTCTTC.

This chain joins TRBV19 and TRBJ1-1; tentative D call: TRBD1 (6 bases). The CDR3 is 12 residues long. The V gene's germline CDR1 is LNHDA and CDR2 SQIVND (reference sequence). The V gene lost 8 bases and the J gene lost 0 bases, with 7 bases spanning the gap. CDR3 residues: CASWTVNTEAFF. The CDR3, as DNA: TGTGCCAGTTGGACAGTGAACACTGAAGCTTTCTTT. The full variable domain, rest sourced from reference TRBV19 and TRBJ1-1, is DGGITQSPKYLFRKEGQNVTLSCEQNLNHDAMYWYRQDPGQGLRLIYYSQIVNDFQKGDIAEGYSVSREKKESFPLTVTSAQKNPTAFYLCASWTVNTEAFFGQGTRLTVV.

The chain is built from TRBV5-5 and TRBJ2-7; 11 bases map to TRBD2. In germline, CDR1 is SGHKS, CDR2 YYEKEE (reference sequence). There are 17 residues in the CDR3. After removal of 4 bases from V and 2 bases from J, the junction contained 11 bases not matched to a gene. For the CDR3, the DNA is TGTGCCAGCAGCCCTACTCTAGCGGGAGGCCCCCCCTACGAGCAGTACTTC. Translation gives CASSPTLAGGPPYEQYF.

The chain employs TRBV6-6 and TRBJ2-5; D may be TRBD2 (5 bases). The CDR3 is made up of 13 amino acids. In germline, CDR1 is MNHNY, CDR2 SVGAGI (reference sequence). Trimming took 4 bases from V and 4 from J, leaving 10 bases between them. The CDR3 nucleotides read TGTGCCAGCAGTTCTCGGGATACAGAGACCCAGTACTTC. Translated, it gives CASSSRDTETQYF.

This clone was recorded only once. As DNA, the CDR3 is TGTGCCAGCAGCCTCCCACTAGGACAGGGATGGGGCAATGAGCAGTTCTTC. Its translation is CASSLPLGQGWGNEQFF. The chain links TRBV7-8 to TRBJ2-1; 8 nucleotides align to TRBD1. The V gene's germline CDR1 is SGHVS and CDR2 FQNEAQ. The length of the CDR3 is 17 residues. The ends lost 5 bases at V and 6 bases at J; junction bases unmatched: 15.

The chain couples TRBV27 to TRBJ2-2, with 8 positions matching TRBD2. This CDR3 spans 15 amino acids. CDR1 and CDR2 from the germline V gene are MNHEY and SMNVEV (reference sequence). V shed 5 bases, J shed 8 bases, and the junction held 10 bases outside the gene matches. CDR3: CASSLSGGYGGELFF. The CDR3 DNA is TGTGCCAGCAGTCTGTCGGGGGGGTACGGGGGGGAGCTGTTTTTT.